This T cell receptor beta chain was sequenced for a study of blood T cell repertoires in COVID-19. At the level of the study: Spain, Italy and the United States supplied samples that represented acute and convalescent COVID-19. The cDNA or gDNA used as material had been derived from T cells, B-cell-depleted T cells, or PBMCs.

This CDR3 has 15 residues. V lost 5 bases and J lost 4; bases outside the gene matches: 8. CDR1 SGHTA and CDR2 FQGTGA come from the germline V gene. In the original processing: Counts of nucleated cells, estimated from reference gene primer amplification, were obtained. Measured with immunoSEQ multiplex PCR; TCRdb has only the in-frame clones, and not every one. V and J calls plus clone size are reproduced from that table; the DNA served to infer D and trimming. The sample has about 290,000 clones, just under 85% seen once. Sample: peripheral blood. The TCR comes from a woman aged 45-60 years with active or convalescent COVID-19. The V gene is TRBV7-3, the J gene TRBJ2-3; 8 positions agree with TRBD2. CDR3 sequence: CASSRAGVGSDTQYF. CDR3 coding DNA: TGTGCCAGCAGCCGAGCGGGAGTTGGCTCAGATACGCAGTATTTT.